This TCR beta chain emerged from a study of blood T cell repertoires in COVID-19. Across the study: The cDNA or gDNA used as material had been derived from T cells, B-cell-depleted T cells, or PBMCs.

The authors' processing: Using reference gene primer amplification, nucleated cell counts were estimated. Sequenced by immunoSEQ multiplex PCR; TCRdb stores in-frame clones only, minus some. V, J and clone size reflect that table, while D and trimming were determined from the DNA. Of about 100,000 clones in the sample, roughly 88% were seen once. The CDR3 contains 14 residues. J gave up 6 bases and V 2 bases, and 7 bases lay outside the gene matches. Germline CDR1 GTSNPN, CDR2 SVGIG (reference sequence). The TCR was taken from a woman aged 60-75 years with acute or convalescent COVID-19. The sample comprised peripheral blood. The chain joins TRBV30 to TRBJ1-5, with 7 nucleotides matching TRBD1. In nucleotides, the CDR3 is TGTGCCTGGAGTAGGGGTCAGGGGGTTCAGCCCCAGCATTTT. This sequence encodes CAWSRGQGVQPQHF.